These 19 T cell receptor beta chains share one sample of origin, sequenced in a study of response to subunit inactivated influenza vaccine. MiXCR, applied by TCRdb to the RT-PCR reads, yields one record per CDR3 protein. The sample contains 650,000 to 800,000 distinct CDR3 sequences, roughly 20% of which appear only once. The sample in question was PBMCs from blood, obtained more than 4 days after vaccination. These receptors were collected from a man aged 45-60 years who received an inactivated influenza vaccine.

This chain joins TRBV5-1 and TRBJ1-2, with 7 bases fitting TRBD1. V lost 3 bases and J lost 5; bases outside the gene matches: 10. The CDR3 length is 15 residues. The germline V gene has CDR1 SGHRS and CDR2 YFSETQ. Here the CDR3 DNA reads TGCGCCAGCAGCTCTTCGGCGGGACAGCCTTATGGCTACACCTTC. This codes for CASSSSAGQPYGYTF.

This clonotype was found a few times. The chain is built from TRBV5-5 and TRBJ2-1, with D possibly TRBD1 on 5 matching bases. The germline CDR1 and CDR2 sequences are SGHKS and YYEKEE (reference sequence). The length of the CDR3 is 13 residues. The V end was cut by 3 bases, the J end by 6 bases, with 10 bases between. Written as DNA, the CDR3 is TGTGCCAGCAGCTGGGCCAGGGTCAATGAGCAGTTCTTC. It is translated as CASSWARVNEQFF.

V usage is TRBV6-2 or TRBV6-3 and J usage is TRBJ2-7, with 7 bases identical to TRBD1. With 4 bases clipped from V and 4 bases from J, the junction kept 1 base outside the gene matches. CDR3 length: 12 residues. Germline V gene sequence: CDR1 MNHEY, CDR2 SVGEGT. The CDR3 region has the DNA TGTGCCAGCAGTTGGGGACAGTACGAGCAGTACTTC. Its protein product is CASSWGQYEQYF.

This chain joins TRBV7-9 and TRBJ1-2, with D perhaps TRBD1 (6 bases). Trimming cost V 1 base and J 6 bases, with 12 bases left between them. Germline V gene lookup returns CDR1 SEHNR and CDR2 FQNEAQ (reference sequence). The CDR3 sequence is 14 residues long. The CDR3 sequence: CASSLGGTNNGYTF. As DNA, the CDR3 is TGTGCCAGCAGCTTAGGCGGGACAAATAATGGCTACACCTTC.

The chain links TRBV11-1 to TRBJ2-5, with TRBD2 matching over 13 bases. This CDR3 is 18 amino acids long. V shed 5 bases, J shed 4 bases, and the junction held 13 bases outside the gene matches. Germline CDR1 and CDR2: SGHAT and FQDESV (reference sequence). The CDR3 bases are TGTGCCAGCAGCCCCCCGGATTCTCGGACTAGCGGGGGAGAGACCCAGTACTTC. Its translation is CASSPPDSRTSGGETQYF. The whole variable domain, filled in from reference TRBV11-1 and TRBJ2-5, reads EAEVAQSPRYKITEKSQAVAFWCDPISGHATLYWYRQILGQGPELLVQFQDESVVDDSQLPKDRFSAERLKGVDSTLKIQPAELGDSAMYLCASSPPDSRTSGGETQYFGPGTRLLVL.

This sequence joins TRBV28 and TRBJ2-7, with a tentative D call TRBD1 (6 bases). Germline V gene data show CDR1 as MDHEN and CDR2 as SYDVKM. Trimming took off 10 bases at V and 7 bases at J, with 14 bases between the two ends. The CDR3 is 11 amino acids. CDR3 protein: CAIYRDGEQYF. The CDR3, as DNA: TGTGCCATCTACAGGGACGGGGAGCAGTACTTC.

The rearrangement uses TRBV7-8 and TRBJ1-4; TRBD1 agrees at 10 bases. Germline values: CDR1 SGHVS, CDR2 FQNEAQ. This CDR3 is built from 18 residues. Germline trimming cut 4 bases from V and 2 bases from J; bases unmatched to any gene: 10. The CDR3 sequence is CASSSRDRGWVTNEKLFF. CDR3 in DNA: TGTGCCAGCAGCTCCCGGGACAGGGGATGGGTCACTAATGAAAAACTGTTTTTT.

A few counts support this clonotype. V is TRBV29-1 and J is TRBJ1-2; D is unresolved. V was clipped by 2 bases and J by 5 bases, with 15 bases between them. The germline V gene has CDR1 SQVTM and CDR2 ANQGSEA. The CDR3 loop spans 14 amino acids. DNA for the CDR3: TGCAGCGTTGAACGGGCATCTCTGGGGTATGGCTACACCTTC. This gives the protein CSVERASLGYGYTF.

The chain carries TRBV10-3 and TRBJ2-2; the match to TRBD2 covers 10 bases. The V gene's germline CDR1 is ENHRY and CDR2 SYGVKD. The CDR3 totals 15 residues. V shed 6 bases and J 3 bases; nucleotides not matched to a gene: 4. The CDR3: CAISRTSGHTGELFF. In DNA, the CDR3 is TGTGCCATCAGCCGGACTAGCGGTCACACCGGGGAGCTGTTTTTT.

This clonotype showed up just a few times. CDR3 sequence (DNA): TGTGCCATCAGGGGGGGGACTAGCGGGTTGTACGAGCAGTACTTC. It is translated as CAIRGGTSGLYEQYF. The chain has TRBV10-3 and TRBJ2-7; 12 positions agree with TRBD2. Germline V CDR1 and CDR2: ENHRY, SYGVKD. This CDR3 has 15 amino acids. V lost 6 bases to trimming and J lost 4 bases; unmatched junction nucleotides: 7.

The gene calls are TRBV7-9 and TRBJ2-7; no clear D. CDR1 is SEHNR, CDR2 FQNEAQ, per germline (reference sequence). Trimming removed 3 bases from V and 4 bases from J, with 13 bases in between. This CDR3 spans 14 amino acids. CDR3 coding DNA: TGTGCCAGCAGCTTCTCCGGTAGGTGGTACGAGCAGTACTTC. The encoded protein is CASSFSGRWYEQYF. The variable domain in full, completed from reference TRBV7-9 and TRBJ2-7, reads DTGVSQNPRHKITKRGQNVTFRCDPISEHNRLYWYRQTLGQGPEFLTYFQNEAQLEKSRLLSDRFSAERPKGSFSTLEIQRTEQGDSAMYLCASSFSGRWYEQYFGPGTRLTVT.

The chain links TRBV6-2 or TRBV6-3 to TRBJ1-1; perhaps TRBD1 as D (5 bases). V lost 7 bases and J 2 bases, leaving 11 bases between the germline ends. The CDR3 consists of 13 residues. Germline CDR1 is MNHEY and CDR2 is SVGEGT. CDR3 nucleotides: TGTGCCAGCATACCGGGGGGAAACACTGAAGCTTTCTTT. Protein product: CASIPGGNTEAFF.

This clonotype has ten or more counts. The CDR3 is CSVGVDRGYEQYF. DNA of the CDR3: TGCAGCGTTGGAGTGGACAGGGGCTACGAGCAGTACTTC. V is TRBV29-1 and J is TRBJ2-7; 9 bases map to TRBD1. CDR1 is SQVTM and CDR2 is ANQGSEA in the germline V gene. The trim removed 4 bases at V and 3 bases at J, leaving 4 bases unmatched. The CDR3 runs to 13 residues.

V gene TRBV6-1 combines with J gene TRBJ2-1; a possible D gene is TRBD2 (5 bases). CDR1 and CDR2 from the germline V gene are MNHNS and SASEGT. Trimming pared 5 bases from V and 5 bases from J, leaving 19 bases between. The CDR3 runs 16 residues. CDR3 region: CASSPLDLLRNNEQFF. DNA for the CDR3: TGTGCCAGCAGTCCCCTGGACTTACTTCGAAACAATGAGCAGTTCTTC.

This clonotype was seen only a few times. This chain connects TRBV2 to TRBJ2-1, with D perhaps matching TRBD2 (5 bases). This CDR3 is built from 12 residues. CDR1 and CDR2 from the germline V gene are SNHLY and FYNNEI. The V end lost 8 bases, the J end lost 7 bases, and 12 bases lay between the germline ends. CDR3 protein: CASDTGLNEQFF. In nucleotides, the CDR3 is TGTGCCAGCGATACGGGGTTGAATGAGCAGTTCTTC. Looking up the rest from reference TRBV2 and TRBJ2-1 gives the full variable domain: EPEVTQTPSHQVTQMGQEVILRCVPISNHLYFYWYRQILGQKVEFLVSFYNNEISEKSEIFDDQFSVERPDGSNFTLKIRSTKLEDSAMYFCASDTGLNEQFFGPGTRLTVL.

The CDR3 sequence: CASSSTSGRGNEQFF. DNA of the CDR3: TGTGCCAGCAGCTCGACTAGCGGGAGGGGAAATGAGCAGTTCTTC. This chain connects TRBV7-3 to TRBJ2-1; 14 bases line up with TRBD2. CDR1 and CDR2 (germline): SGHTA, FQGTGA. The CDR3 length is 15 residues. V dropped 4 bases and J dropped 7; count of bases not matched to a gene: 3.

V is TRBV28 and J is TRBJ2-1, with TRBD2 matching over 13 bases. Per the germline V gene, CDR1 is MDHEN and CDR2 is SYDVKM. V lost 8 bases to trimming and J lost 5 bases; unmatched junction nucleotides: 0. CDR3 length: 13 residues. Here the CDR3 DNA reads TGTGCCAGCGGGACTAGCGGGGACAATGAGCAGTTCTTC. Translated: CASGTSGDNEQFF. Based on the CDR3 plus reference TRBV28 and TRBJ2-1, the full variable domain is DVKVTQSSRYLVKRTGEKVFLECVQDMDHENMFWYRQDPGLGLRLIYFSYDVKMKEKGDIPEGYSVSREKKERFSLILESASTNQTSMYLCASGTSGDNEQFFGPGTRLTVL.

This chain connects TRBV10-3 to TRBJ2-7; 11 nucleotides agree with TRBD2. The junction had 14 bases not matched to a gene; V was cut back by 10 bases and J by 3 bases. This CDR3 contains 16 residues. CDR1 ENHRY and CDR2 SYGVKD come from the germline V gene. CDR3 coding DNA: TGTGCCACCGATACGACTAGCGGGGACCCTCGCTACGAGCAGTACTTC. Translated: CATDTTSGDPRYEQYF.

The chain joins TRBV7-9 to TRBJ2-7, with TRBD1 matching 11 bases. Per germline, CDR1 SEHNR and CDR2 FQNEAQ (reference sequence). Germline trimming cut 4 bases from V and 1 base from J; bases unmatched to any gene: 9. CDR3 length: 17 amino acids. The DNA for the CDR3 is TGTGCCAGCAGCTCCCGGGACAGGGGGTCGGTATCCTACGAGCAGTACTTC. Translated: CASSSRDRGSVSYEQYF.